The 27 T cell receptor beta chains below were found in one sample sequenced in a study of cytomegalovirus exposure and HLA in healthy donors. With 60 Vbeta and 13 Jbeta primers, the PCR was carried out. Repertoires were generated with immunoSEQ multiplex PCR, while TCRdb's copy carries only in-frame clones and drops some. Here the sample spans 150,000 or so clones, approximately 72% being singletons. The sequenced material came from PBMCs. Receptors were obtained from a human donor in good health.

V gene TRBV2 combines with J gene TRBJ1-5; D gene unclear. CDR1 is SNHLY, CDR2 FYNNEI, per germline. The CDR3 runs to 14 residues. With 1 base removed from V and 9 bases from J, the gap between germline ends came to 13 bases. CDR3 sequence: CASSEGGSLTPQHF. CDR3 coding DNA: TGTGCCAGCAGTGAAGGCGGCAGCTTGACGCCCCAGCATTTT.

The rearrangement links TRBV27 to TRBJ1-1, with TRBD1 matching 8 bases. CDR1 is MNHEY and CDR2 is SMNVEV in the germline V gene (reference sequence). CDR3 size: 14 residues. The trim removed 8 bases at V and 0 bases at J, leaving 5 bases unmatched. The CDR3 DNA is TGTGCCAGCTGGCCGACAGGGGTGAACACTGAAGCTTTCTTT. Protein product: CASWPTGVNTEAFF.

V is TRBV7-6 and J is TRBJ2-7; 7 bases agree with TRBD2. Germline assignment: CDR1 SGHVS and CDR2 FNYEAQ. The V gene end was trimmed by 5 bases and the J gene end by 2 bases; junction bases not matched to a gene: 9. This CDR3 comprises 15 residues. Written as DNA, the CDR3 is TGTGCCAGCAGCCCGGAGGTTGGGGGGGCCTACGAGCAGTACTTC. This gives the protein CASSPEVGGAYEQYF.

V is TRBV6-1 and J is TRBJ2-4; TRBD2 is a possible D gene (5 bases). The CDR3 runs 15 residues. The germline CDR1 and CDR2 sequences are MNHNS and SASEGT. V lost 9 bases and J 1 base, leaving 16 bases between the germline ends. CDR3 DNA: TGTGCCAGTCAGATTTCGGGGTATGCCAAAAACATTCAGTACTTC. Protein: CASQISGYAKNIQYF.

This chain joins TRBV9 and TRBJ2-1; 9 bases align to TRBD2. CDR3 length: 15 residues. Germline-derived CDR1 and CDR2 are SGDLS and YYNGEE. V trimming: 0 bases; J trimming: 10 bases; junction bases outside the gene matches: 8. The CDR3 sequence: CASSVEAGGQGEQFF. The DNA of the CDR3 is TGTGCCAGCAGCGTAGAGGCGGGGGGGCAGGGAGAGCAGTTCTTC.

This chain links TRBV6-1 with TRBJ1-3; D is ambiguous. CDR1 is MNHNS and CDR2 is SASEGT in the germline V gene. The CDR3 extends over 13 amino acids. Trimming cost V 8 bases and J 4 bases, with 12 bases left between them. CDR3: CASATEDGNTIYF. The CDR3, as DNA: TGTGCCAGCGCGACGGAGGACGGAAACACCATATATTTT.

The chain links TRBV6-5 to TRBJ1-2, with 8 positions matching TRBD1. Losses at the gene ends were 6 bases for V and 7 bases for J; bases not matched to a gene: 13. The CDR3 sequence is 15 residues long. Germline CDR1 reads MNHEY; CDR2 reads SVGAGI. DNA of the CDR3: TGTGCCAGCAGACCACAGGGGGAGGGATGGGGTGGCTACACCTTC. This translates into CASRPQGEGWGGYTF.

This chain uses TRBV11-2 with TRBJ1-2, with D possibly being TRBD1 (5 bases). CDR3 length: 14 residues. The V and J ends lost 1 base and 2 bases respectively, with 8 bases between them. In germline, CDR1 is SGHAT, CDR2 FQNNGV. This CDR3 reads CASSLAGGNYGYTF. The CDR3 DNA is TGTGCCAGCAGCTTAGCGGGGGGAAACTATGGCTACACCTTC.

The CDR3 DNA reads TGTGCCATCAGTGAGACGGACAGGGCTTTAGGTCAGCCCCAGCATTTT. Protein: CAISETDRALGQPQHF. V gene TRBV10-3 combines with J gene TRBJ1-5; 8 nucleotides match TRBD1. The length of the CDR3 is 16 residues. Per germline, CDR1 ENHRY and CDR2 SYGVKD. Trimming cost V 2 bases and J 6 bases; bases outside gene matches: 9.

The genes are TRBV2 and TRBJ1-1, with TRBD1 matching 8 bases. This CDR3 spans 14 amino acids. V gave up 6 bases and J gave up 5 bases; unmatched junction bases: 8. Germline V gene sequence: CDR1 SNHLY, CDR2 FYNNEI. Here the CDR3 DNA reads TGTGCCAGCAGGAAGGACAGGGTAGGGACTGAAGCTTTCTTT. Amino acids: CASRKDRVGTEAFF.

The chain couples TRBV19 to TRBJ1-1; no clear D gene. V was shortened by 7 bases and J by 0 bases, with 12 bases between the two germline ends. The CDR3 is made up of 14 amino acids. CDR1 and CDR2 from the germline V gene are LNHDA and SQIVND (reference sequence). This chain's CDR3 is CASKQARLNTEAFF. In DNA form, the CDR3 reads TGTGCCAGTAAGCAGGCCCGTCTGAACACTGAAGCTTTCTTT.

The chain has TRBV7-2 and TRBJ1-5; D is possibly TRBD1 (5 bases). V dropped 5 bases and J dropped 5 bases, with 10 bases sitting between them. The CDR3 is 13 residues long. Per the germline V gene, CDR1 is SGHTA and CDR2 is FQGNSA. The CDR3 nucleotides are TGTGCCAGCAGCCCCCGGGGGGATCAGCCCCAGCATTTT. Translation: CASSPRGDQPQHF.

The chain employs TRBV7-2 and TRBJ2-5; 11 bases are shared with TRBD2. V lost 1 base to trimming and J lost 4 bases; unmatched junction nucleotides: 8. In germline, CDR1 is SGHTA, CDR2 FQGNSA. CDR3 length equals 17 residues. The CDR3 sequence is CASSLGSSGGPGETQYF. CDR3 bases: TGTGCCAGCAGCTTAGGATCTAGCGGGGGGCCTGGAGAGACCCAGTACTTC.

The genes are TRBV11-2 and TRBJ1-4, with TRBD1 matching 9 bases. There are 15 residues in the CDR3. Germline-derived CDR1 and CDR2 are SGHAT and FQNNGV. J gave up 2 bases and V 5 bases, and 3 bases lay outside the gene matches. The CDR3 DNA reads TGTGCCAGCAGCCCGGGACAGGGCACTAATGAAAAACTGTTTTTT. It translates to CASSPGQGTNEKLFF.

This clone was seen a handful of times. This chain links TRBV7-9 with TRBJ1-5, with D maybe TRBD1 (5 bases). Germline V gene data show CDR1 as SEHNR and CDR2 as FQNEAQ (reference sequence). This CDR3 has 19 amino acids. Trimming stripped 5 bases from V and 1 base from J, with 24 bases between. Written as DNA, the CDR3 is TGTGCCAGCAGCCCCACCCCTCGGGGGAGTGTAAGGAGCAATCAGCCCCAGCATTTT. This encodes CASSPTPRGSVRSNQPQHF.

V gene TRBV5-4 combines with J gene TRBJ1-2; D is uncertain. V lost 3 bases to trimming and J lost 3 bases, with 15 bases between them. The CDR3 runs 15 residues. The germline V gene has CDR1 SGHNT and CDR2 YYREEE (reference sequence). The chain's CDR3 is CASSSAAGGDYGYTF. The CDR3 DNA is TGTGCCAGCAGCTCCGCTGCGGGTGGGGACTATGGCTACACCTTC.

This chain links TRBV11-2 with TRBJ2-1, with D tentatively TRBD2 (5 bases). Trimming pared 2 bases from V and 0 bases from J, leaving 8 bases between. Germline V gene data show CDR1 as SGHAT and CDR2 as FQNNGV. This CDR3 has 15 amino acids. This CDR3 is CASSLNSGSYNEQFF. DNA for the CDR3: TGTGCCAGCAGCTTAAACAGCGGCTCCTACAATGAGCAGTTCTTC.

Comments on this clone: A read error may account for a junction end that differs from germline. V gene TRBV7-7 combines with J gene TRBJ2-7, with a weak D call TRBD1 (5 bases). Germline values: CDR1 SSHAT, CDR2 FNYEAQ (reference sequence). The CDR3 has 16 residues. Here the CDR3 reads CASSLGPTTDFYEQYF. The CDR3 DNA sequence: TGTGCTAGCAGCTTGGGTCCGACGACAGATTTCTACGAGCAGTACTTC. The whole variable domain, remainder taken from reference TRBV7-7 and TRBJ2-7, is GAGVSQSPRYKVTKRGQDVTLRCDPISSHATLYWYQQALGQGPEFLTYFNYEAQPDKSGLPSDRFSAERPEGSISTLTIQRTEQRDSAMYRCASSLGPTTDFYEQYFGPGTRLTVT.

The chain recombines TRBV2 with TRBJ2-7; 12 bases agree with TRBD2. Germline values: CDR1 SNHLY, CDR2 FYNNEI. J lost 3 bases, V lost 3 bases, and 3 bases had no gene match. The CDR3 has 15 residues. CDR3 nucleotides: TGTGCCAGCAGTGAGACTAGCGGGGGTCGCTACGAGCAGTACTTC. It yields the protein CASSETSGGRYEQYF.

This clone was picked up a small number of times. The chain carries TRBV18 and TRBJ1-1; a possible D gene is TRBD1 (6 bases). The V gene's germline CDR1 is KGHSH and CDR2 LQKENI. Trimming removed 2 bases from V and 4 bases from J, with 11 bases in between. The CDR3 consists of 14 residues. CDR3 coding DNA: TGTGCCAGCTCACCAGAGGGGGGGACCACTGAAGCTTTCTTT. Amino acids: CASSPEGGTTEAFF.

CDR3 nucleotide sequence: TGCGCCAGCAGCTTAAGAGGGAAACGGGATTCTAACTATGGCTACACCTTC. This encodes CASSLRGKRDSNYGYTF. The chain recombines TRBV5-1 with TRBJ1-2; D is ambiguous. The CDR3 spans 17 residues. The V end was cut by 2 bases, the J end by 0 bases, with 17 bases between. Germline V lookup: CDR1 SGHRS, CDR2 YFSETQ.

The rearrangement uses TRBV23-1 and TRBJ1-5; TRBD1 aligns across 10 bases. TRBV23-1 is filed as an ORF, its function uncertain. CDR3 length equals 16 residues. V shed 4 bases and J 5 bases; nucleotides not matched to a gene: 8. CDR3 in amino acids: CASSPRDRGRDQPQHF. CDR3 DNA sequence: TGCGCCAGCAGTCCCCGGGACAGGGGACGGGATCAGCCCCAGCATTTT.

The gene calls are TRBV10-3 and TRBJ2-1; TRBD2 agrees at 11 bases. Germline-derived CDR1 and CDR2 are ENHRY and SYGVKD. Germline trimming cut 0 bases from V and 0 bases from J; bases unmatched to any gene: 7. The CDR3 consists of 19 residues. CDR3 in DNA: TGTGCCATCAGTGAGTCAATTAGCGGGACTAGCGGCTCCTACAATGAGCAGTTCTTC. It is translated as CAISESISGTSGSYNEQFF.

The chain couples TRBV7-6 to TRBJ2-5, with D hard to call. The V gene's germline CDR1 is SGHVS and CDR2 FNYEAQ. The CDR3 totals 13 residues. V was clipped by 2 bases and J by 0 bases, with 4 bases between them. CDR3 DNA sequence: TGTGCCAGCAGCTTACCAAACCAAGAGACCCAGTACTTC. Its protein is CASSLPNQETQYF.

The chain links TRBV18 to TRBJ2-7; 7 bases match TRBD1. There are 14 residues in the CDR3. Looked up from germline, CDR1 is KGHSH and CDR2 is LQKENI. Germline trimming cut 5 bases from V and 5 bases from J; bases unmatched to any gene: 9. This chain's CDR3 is CASSSIDRVHEQYF. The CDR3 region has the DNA TGTGCCAGCTCATCCATCGACAGGGTCCACGAGCAGTACTTC.

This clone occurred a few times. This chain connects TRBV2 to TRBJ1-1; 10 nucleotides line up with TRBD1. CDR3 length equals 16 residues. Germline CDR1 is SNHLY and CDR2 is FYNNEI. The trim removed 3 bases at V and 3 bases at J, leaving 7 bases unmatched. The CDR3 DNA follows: TGTGCCAGCAGTGAGGACCGGGACAGGGGAGACACTGAAGCTTTCTTT. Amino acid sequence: CASSEDRDRGDTEAFF.

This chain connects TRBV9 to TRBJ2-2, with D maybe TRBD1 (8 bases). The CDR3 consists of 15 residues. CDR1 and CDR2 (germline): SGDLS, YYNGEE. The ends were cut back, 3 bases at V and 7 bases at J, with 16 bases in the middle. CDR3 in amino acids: CASSATGGVGGELFF. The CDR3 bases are TGTGCCAGCAGCGCCACAGGGGGGGTCGGCGGGGAGCTGTTTTTT.